The T cell receptor beta chain under discussion was sequenced for a study of glioma-infiltrating T cells. Study results and caveats: Tissue and blood shared very few CDR3 sequences. Tissue-blood divergence was below expectation in non-neoplastic patients, above in gliomas.

Amplification of TCR alpha and beta CDR3 regions from RNA used iRepertoire nested multiplex PCR. One-step reverse transcription and amplification started from approximately 100-400 ng of tissue mRNA or PBMC total RNA. TCRdb called the multiplex PCR reads again in MiXCR, with one record for every CDR3 protein. The table records roughly 120,000 distinct CDR3 sequences, 23% of them present only once. There are many counts of this clonotype. Its antigen is currently unknown. Germline values: CDR1 SGHRS, CDR2 YFSETQ. The CDR3 has 15 amino acids. V dropped 1 base and J dropped 0 bases, with 9 bases sitting between them.

The receptor was derived from a human donor with low-grade glioma or glioblastoma, undergoing nonglioma brain surgery, or in good health (not recorded which). The V call is TRBV5-1, the J call TRBJ2-3; D unclear. The sequenced sample consisted of glioma tissue, nonneoplastic brain tissue, or PBMCs (not recorded which). This chain's CDR3 is CASSLMAASTDTQYF. In nucleotides, the CDR3 is TGCGCCAGCAGCTTGATGGCGGCTAGCACAGATACGCAGTATTTT.